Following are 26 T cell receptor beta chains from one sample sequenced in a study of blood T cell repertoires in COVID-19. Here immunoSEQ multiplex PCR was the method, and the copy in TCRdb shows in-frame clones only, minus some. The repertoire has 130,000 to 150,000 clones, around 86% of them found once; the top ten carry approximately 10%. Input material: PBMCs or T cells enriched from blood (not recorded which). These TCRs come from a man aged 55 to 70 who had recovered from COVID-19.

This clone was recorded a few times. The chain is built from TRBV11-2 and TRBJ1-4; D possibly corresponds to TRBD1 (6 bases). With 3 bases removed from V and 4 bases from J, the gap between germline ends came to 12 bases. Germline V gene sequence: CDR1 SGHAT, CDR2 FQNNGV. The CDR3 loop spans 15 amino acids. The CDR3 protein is CASSFLDSYNEKLFF. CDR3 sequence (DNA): TGTGCCAGCAGCTTCTTGGACAGCTATAATGAAAAACTGTTTTTT.

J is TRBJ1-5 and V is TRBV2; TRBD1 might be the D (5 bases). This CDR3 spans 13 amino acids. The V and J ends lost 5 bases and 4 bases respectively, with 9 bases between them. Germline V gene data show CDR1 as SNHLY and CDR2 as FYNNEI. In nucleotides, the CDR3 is TGTGCCAGCAGTCCACAGGAGAATCAGCCCCAGCATTTT. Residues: CASSPQENQPQHF.

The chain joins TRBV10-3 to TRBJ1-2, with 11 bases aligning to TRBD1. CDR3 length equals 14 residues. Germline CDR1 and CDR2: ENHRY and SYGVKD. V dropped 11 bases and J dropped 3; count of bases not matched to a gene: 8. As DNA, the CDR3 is TGTGCCTCCCGACCGGGACAGGGGGACTATGGCTACACCTTC. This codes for CASRPGQGDYGYTF.

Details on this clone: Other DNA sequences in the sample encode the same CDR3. CDR3 protein: CASSRGGSSYNEQFF. The DNA for the CDR3 is TGTGCCAGCAGCCGCGGGGGCAGCTCCTACAATGAGCAGTTCTTC. The V gene is TRBV11-3, the J gene TRBJ2-1; D is perhaps TRBD2 (7 bases). Germline V lookup: CDR1 SGHNT, CDR2 YENEEA. This CDR3 comprises 15 residues. Between the trimmed V and J ends, which lost 5 bases and 0 bases, there was a span of 11 bases.

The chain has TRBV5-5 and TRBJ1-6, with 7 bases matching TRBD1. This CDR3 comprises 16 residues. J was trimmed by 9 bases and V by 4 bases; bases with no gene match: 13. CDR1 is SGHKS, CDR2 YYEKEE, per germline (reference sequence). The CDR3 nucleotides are TGTGCCAGCAGCCCCCGCCTAACAGGGGAGGTTTCACCCCTCCACTTT. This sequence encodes CASSPRLTGEVSPLHF.

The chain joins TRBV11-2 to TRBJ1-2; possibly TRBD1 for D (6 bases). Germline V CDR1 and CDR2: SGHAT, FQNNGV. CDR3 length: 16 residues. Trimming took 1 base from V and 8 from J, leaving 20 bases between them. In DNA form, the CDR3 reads TGTGCCAGCAGCTTAGGGTTACGGACAGATCGGAGGGGCTACACCTTC. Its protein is CASSLGLRTDRRGYTF.

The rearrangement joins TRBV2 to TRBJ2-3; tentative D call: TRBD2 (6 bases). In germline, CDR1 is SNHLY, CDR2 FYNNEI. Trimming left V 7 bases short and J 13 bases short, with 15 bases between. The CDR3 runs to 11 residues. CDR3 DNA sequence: TGTGCCAGCACTATAGGACGGGGGAAGTATTTT. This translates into CASTIGRGKYF.

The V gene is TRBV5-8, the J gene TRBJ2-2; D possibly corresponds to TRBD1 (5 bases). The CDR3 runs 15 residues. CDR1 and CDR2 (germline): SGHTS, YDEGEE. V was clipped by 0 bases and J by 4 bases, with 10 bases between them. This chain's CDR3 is CASSLDVRGTGELFF. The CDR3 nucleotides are TGTGCCAGCAGCTTGGATGTAAGGGGCACCGGGGAGCTGTTTTTT.

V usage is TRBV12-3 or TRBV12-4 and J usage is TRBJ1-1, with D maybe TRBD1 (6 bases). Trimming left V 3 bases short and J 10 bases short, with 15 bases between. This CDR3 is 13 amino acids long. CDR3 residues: CASSFSGAGRAFF. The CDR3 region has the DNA TGTGCCAGCAGTTTTTCAGGGGCAGGTAGAGCTTTCTTT.

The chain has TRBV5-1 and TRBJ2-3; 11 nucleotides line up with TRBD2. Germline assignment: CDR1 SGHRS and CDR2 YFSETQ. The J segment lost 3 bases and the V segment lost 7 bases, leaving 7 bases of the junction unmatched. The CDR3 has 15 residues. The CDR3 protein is CASRLAGGATDTQYF. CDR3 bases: TGCGCCAGCCGTCTAGCGGGGGGCGCGACAGATACGCAGTATTTT.

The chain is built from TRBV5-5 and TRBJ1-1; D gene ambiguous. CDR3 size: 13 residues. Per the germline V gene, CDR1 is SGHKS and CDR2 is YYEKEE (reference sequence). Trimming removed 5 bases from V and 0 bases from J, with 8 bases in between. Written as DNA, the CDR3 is TGTGCCAGCAGTACAGCAATGAACACTGAAGCTTTCTTT. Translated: CASSTAMNTEAFF.

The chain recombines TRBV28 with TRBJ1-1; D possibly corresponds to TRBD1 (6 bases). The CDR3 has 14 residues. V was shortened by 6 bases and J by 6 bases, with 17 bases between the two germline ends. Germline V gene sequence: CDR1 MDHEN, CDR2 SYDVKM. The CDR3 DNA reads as TGTGCCAGCAGAACCTTAGGGGGGGGTCCTGAAGCTTTCTTT. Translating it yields CASRTLGGGPEAFF.

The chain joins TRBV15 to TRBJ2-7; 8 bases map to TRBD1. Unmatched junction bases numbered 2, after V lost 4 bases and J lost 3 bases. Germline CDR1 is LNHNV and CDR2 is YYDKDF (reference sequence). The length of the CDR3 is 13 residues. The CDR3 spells CATSNGQGYEQYF. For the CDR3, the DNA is TGTGCCACCAGCAATGGACAGGGCTACGAGCAGTACTTC.

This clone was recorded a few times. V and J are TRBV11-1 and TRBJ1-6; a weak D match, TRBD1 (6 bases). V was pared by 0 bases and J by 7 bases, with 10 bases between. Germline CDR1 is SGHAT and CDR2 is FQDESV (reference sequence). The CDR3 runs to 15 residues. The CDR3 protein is CASSLALGQNSPLHF. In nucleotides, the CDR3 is TGTGCCAGCAGCTTAGCGCTCGGACAGAATTCACCCCTCCACTTT.

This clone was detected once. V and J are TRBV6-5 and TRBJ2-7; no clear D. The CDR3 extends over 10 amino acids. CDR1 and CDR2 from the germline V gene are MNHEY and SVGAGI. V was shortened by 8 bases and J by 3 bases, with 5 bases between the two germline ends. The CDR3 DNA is TGTGCCAGCGGCGGCTACGAGCAGTACTTC. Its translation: CASGGYEQYF.

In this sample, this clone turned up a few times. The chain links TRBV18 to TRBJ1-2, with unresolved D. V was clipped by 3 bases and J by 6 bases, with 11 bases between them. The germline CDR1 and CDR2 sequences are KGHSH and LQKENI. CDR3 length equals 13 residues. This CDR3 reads CASSPEGRDGYTF. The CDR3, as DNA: TGTGCCAGCTCACCGGAAGGGCGGGATGGCTACACCTTC.

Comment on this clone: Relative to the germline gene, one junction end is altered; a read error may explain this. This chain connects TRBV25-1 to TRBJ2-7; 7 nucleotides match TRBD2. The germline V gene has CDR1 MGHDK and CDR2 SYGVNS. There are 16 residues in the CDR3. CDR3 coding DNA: TGTGCCAGCATTAAGGTTAGCGGGCCTACCTCCGACGAGCAGTACTTC. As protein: CASIKVSGPTSDEQYF.

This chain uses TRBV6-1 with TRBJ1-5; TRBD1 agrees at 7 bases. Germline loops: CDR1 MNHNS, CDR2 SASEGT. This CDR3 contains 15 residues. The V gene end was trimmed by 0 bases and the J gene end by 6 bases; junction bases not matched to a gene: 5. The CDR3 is CASSEADRAGQPQHF. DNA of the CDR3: TGTGCCAGCAGTGAAGCAGACAGGGCTGGTCAGCCCCAGCATTTT.

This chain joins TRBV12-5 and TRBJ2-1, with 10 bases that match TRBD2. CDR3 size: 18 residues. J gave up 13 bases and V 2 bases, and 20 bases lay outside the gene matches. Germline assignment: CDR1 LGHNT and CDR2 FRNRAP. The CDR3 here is CASGLFDEGASGRIGQFF. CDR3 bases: TGTGCTAGTGGTTTGTTCGACGAGGGGGCTAGCGGGAGAATCGGTCAGTTCTTC.

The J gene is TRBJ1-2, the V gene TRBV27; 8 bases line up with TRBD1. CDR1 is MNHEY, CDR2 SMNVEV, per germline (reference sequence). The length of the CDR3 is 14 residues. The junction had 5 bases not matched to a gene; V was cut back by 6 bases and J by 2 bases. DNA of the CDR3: TGTGCCAGCAGCATGGACAGGGCAAACTATGGCTACACCTTC. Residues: CASSMDRANYGYTF.

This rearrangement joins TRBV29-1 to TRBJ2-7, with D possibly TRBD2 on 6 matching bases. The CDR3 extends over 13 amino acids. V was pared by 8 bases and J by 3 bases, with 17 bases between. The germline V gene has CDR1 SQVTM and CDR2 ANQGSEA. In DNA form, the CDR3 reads TGCAGCACCAGGTCGGGGGTGAACTACGAGCAGTACTTC. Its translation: CSTRSGVNYEQYF.

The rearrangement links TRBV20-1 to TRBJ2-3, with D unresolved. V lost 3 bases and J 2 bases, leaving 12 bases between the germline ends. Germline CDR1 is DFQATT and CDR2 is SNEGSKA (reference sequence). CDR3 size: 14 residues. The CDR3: CSASHSTFTDTQYF. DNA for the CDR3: TGCAGTGCTAGTCACTCTACTTTCACAGATACGCAGTATTTT.

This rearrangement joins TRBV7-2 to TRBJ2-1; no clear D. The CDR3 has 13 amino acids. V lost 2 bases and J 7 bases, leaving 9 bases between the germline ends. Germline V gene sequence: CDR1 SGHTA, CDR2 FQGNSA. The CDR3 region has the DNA TGTGCCAGCAGCTTATCGAGTGTAAATGAGCAGTTCTTC. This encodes CASSLSSVNEQFF.

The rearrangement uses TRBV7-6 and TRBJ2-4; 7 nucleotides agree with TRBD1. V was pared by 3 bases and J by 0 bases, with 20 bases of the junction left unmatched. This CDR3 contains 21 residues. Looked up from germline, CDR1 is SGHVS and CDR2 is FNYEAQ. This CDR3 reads CASSLGVTGTVGPLAKNIQYF. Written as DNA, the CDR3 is TGTGCCAGCAGCTTGGGTGTAACCGGGACAGTTGGCCCACTAGCCAAAAACATTCAGTACTTC.

CDR3 in amino acids: CASSLAATGDYGYTF. In DNA, the CDR3 is TGTGCCAGCAGCTTGGCAGCCACAGGGGACTATGGCTACACCTTC. V gene TRBV5-5 combines with J gene TRBJ1-2, with TRBD1 identical over 7 bases. The V gene end was trimmed by 0 bases and the J gene end by 3 bases; junction bases not matched to a gene: 5. CDR1 and CDR2 from the germline V gene are SGHKS and YYEKEE (reference sequence). The CDR3 has 15 amino acids.

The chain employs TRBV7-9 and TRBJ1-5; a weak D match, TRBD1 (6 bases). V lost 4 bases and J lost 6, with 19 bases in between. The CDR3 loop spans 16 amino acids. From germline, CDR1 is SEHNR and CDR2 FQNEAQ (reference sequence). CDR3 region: CASSSTIQGLSQPQHF. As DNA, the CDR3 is TGTGCCAGCAGCTCAACGATCCAGGGGTTGAGTCAGCCCCAGCATTTT.